This T cell receptor beta chain was identified in a study of T cells after yellow fever vaccination. Overall study results and limits: Subsequent to the booster, the majority of primary-vaccination clones reappeared (around 96% CD4, approximately 90% CD8).

Regarding this clonotype: Its antigen is unidentified.

From the 5' RACE reads, TCRdb called clonotypes with MiXCR, one entry per CDR3 protein. The sample has more than 300,000 distinct CDR3 sequences, around 10% seen once. This CDR3 comprises 13 residues. The ends were cut back, 5 bases at V and 7 bases at J, with 14 bases in the middle. The rearrangement uses TRBV12-3 or TRBV12-4 and TRBJ1-1, with D maybe TRBD1 (5 bases). The TCR originated in a man between 18 and 35 years old who received the YFV17D yellow fever vaccine. Material: CD4+ T cells sorted from PBMCs, obtained 45 days after the yellow fever booster vaccination. As DNA, the CDR3 is TGTGCCAGCAGTCCGGGGGGGAACCTTGAAGCTTTCTTT. It is translated as CASSPGGNLEAFF.